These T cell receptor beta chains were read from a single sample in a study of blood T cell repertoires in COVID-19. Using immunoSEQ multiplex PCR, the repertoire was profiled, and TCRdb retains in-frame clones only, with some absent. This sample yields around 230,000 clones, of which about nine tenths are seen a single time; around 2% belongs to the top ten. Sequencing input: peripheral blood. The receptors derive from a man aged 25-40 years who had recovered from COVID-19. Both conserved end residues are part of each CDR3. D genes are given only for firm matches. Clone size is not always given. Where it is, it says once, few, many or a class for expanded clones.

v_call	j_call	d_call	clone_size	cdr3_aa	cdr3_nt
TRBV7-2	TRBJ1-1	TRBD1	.	CASSPRTGHTEAFF	TGTGCCAGCAGCCCGAGGACAGGGCACACTGAAGCTTTCTTT
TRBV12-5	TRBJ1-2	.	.	CARSGGSGGYTF	TGTGCTAGGTCGGGGGGCTCTGGTGGCTACACCTTC
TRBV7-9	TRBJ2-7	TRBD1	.	CASSLAGTESSYEQYF	TGTGCCAGCAGCTTAGCTGGGACAGAAAGCTCCTACGAGCAGTACTTC
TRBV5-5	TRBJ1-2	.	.	CASSSGGALMTF	TGTGCCAGCAGCTCTGGGGGGGCTCTAATGACCTTC
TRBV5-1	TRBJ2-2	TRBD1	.	CASSLTTGGANTGELFF	TGCGCCAGCAGCTTGACGACAGGGGGCGCGAACACCGGGGAGCTGTTTTTT
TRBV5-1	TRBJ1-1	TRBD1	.	CASSLLGQGGTEAFF	TGCGCCAGCAGCCTGCTGGGACAGGGTGGAACTGAAGCTTTCTTT
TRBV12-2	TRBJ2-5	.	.	CASRKGGKETQYF	TGTGCAAGTCGCAAAGGGGGAAAAGAGACCCAGTACTTC
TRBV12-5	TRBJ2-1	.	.	CASGFILGIYNEQFF	TGTGCTAGTGGTTTTATTCTCGGGATTTACAATGAGCAGTTCTTC
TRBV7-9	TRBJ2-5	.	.	CASSASGTQYF	TGTGCCAGCAGCGCCTCCGGGACCCAGTACTTC
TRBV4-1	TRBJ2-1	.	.	CASSQGGWGLEDEQFF	TGCGCCAGCAGCCAGGGCGGATGGGGGCTGGAGGATGAGCAGTTCTTC
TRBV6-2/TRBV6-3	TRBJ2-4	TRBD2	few	CASSYPRLAGASEGKNIQYF	TGTGCCAGCAGTTACCCCAGACTAGCGGGGGCTTCCGAGGGCAAAAACATTCAGTACTTC
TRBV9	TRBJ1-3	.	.	CASSVDGTRRDTIYF	TGTGCCAGCAGCGTAGACGGGACACGCCGGGACACCATATATTTT
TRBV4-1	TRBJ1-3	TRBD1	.	CASSQDKKQGPVIYF	TGCGCCAGCAGCCAAGATAAGAAACAGGGGCCAGTCATATATTTT
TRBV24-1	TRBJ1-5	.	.	CATSAGDTQPQHF	TGTGCCACCAGTGCAGGGGACACCCAGCCCCAGCATTTT
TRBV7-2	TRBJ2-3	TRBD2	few	CASSLGLSSGGDTQYF	TGTGCCAGCAGCTTAGGGCTAAGTAGCGGGGGGGATACGCAGTATTTT
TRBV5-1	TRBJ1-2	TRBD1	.	CASSTRDRHGYTF	TGCGCCAGCAGCACCCGGGACAGACACGGCTACACCTTC
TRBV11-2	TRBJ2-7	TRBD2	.	CASSTSGGRSYEQYF	TGTGCCAGCAGCACCAGCGGGGGTCGCTCCTACGAGCAGTACTTC
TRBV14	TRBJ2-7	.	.	CASSQIQGSYEQYF	TGTGCCAGCAGCCAAATACAGGGTTCTTACGAGCAGTACTTC
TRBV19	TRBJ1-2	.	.	CASSPQGRSANYGYTF	TGTGCCAGTAGTCCCCAGGGGCGCTCCGCTAACTATGGCTACACCTTC
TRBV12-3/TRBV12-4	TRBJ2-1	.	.	CASSFPGNEQFF	TGTGCCAGCAGTTTTCCGGGGAATGAGCAGTTCTTC
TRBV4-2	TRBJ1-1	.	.	CASSQEGRSGEAFF	TGTGCCAGCAGCCAAGAGGGGAGGTCCGGTGAAGCTTTCTTT
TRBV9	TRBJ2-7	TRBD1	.	CASSVLPGQGFEQYF	TGTGCCAGCAGCGTCCTACCGGGACAGGGGTTCGAGCAGTACTTC
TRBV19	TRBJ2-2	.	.	CASSMQGSTGELFF	TGTGCCAGTAGTATGCAGGGGAGCACCGGGGAGCTGTTTTTT
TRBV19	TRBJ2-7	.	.	CATTGDPRSYEQYF	TGTGCCACCACGGGGGACCCTCGCTCCTACGAGCAGTACTTC
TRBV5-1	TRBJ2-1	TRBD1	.	CASSRDRASSYNEQFF	TGCGCCAGCAGCAGAGACAGGGCGAGCTCCTACAATGAGCAGTTCTTC
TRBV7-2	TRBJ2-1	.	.	CASSLDTYNEQFF	TGTGCCAGCAGCTTGGACACGTACAATGAGCAGTTCTTC
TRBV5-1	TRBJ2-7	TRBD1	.	CASSFGTGSEEQYF	TGCGCCAGCAGCTTCGGGACAGGGTCGGAGGAGCAGTACTTC
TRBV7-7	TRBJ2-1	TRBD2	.	CASSLGSGGYYNEQFF	TGTGCCAGCAGCTTAGGGTCGGGGGGTTACTACAATGAGCAGTTCTTC
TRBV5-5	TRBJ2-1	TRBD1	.	CASHSRQGAYEQFF	TGTGCCAGCCACTCCCGACAGGGGGCATATGAGCAGTTCTTC
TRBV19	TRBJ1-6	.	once	CASSPSIGNSPLHF	TGTGCCAGTAGTCCGAGCATCGGGAATTCACCCCTCCACTTT